This T cell receptor beta chain derives from a study of response to subunit inactivated influenza vaccine. General study results and limits: The authors suggested that few new T cells are recruited per seasonal influenza vaccination.

TCRdb called the RT-PCR reads again in MiXCR, with one record for every CDR3 protein. The sample lists 560,000 or so distinct CDR3 sequences, about 7.6% occurring once. A remark on this clonotype: Its matching antigen is unknown.

This CDR3 has 15 residues. The junction had 3 bases not matched to a gene; V was cut back by 0 bases and J by 6 bases. Looked up from germline, CDR1 is SGHRS and CDR2 is YFSETQ. This sequence joins TRBV5-1 and TRBJ1-6; the match to TRBD1 covers 7 bases. This specimen consisted of PBMCs from blood, obtained less than 30 months after vaccination. The clonotype was recovered from a man aged 50-75 years who received an inactivated influenza vaccine. The CDR3 DNA reads TGCGCCAGCAGCTTGGACGGGACAGCTAATTCACCCCTCCACTTT. The encoded protein is CASSLDGTANSPLHF.